The 14 T cell receptor beta chains listed next were all sequenced from one sample in a study of T cell responses to AZD1222 COVID-19 vaccine (TCRdb year 2021). Explained via the paper, the time point label denotes: baseline before first vaccination. Library preparation used the immunoSEQ multiplex PCR assay. Drawn from immuneACCESS, this table holds only the in-frame rearrangements with V and J called that TCRdb kept. Clones are partly lost; checked studies trace under half to an unresolved V gene and leave the rest unexplained. The sample contains 150,000 to 200,000 clones, roughly 94% of them found a single time. The ten largest clones capture approximately 0.69% of the sample. The source material was peripheral blood, sampled on day 0 of AZD1222 vaccination. These receptors originate from an adult in good health.

V gene TRBV10-2 combines with J gene TRBJ1-2; no reliable D call. The CDR3 runs to 12 residues. V was shortened by 5 bases and J by 6 bases, with 10 bases between the two germline ends. Looked up from germline, CDR1 is WSHSY and CDR2 is SAAADI. The CDR3 coding sequence is TGCGCCAGCAGTCGCTACAGTGATGGCTACACCTTC. This encodes CASSRYSDGYTF.

V usage is TRBV2 and J usage is TRBJ1-5; D gene unclear. V was pared by 1 base and J by 4 bases, with 8 bases between. Germline V CDR1 and CDR2: SNHLY, FYNNEI. This CDR3 has 14 residues. CDR3 amino acids: CASSEGGGNQPQHF. Here the CDR3 DNA reads TGTGCCAGCAGTGAAGGAGGAGGGAATCAGCCCCAGCATTTT.

The chain employs TRBV7-8 and TRBJ2-5; possibly TRBD2 for D (6 bases). Trimming cost V 2 bases and J 5 bases, with 15 bases left between them. Germline V gene sequence: CDR1 SGHVS, CDR2 FQNEAQ. The CDR3 extends over 15 amino acids. The CDR3 DNA follows: TGTGCCAGCAGCTTATCGATCGGGAGAGGCGAGACCCAGTACTTC. The encoded protein is CASSLSIGRGETQYF.

The chain couples TRBV27 to TRBJ1-5; no clear D. V was trimmed by 1 base and J by 2 bases, leaving 12 bases between them. Germline loops: CDR1 MNHEY, CDR2 SMNVEV (reference sequence). The CDR3 totals 16 residues. This CDR3 reads CASSLYDPRGNQPQHF. The CDR3 DNA reads as TGTGCCAGCAGTTTATATGACCCTCGGGGCAATCAGCCCCAGCATTTT.

V and J are TRBV27 and TRBJ1-6; no firm D call. Germline V gene sequence: CDR1 MNHEY, CDR2 SMNVEV (reference sequence). V lost 2 bases and J lost 1, with 6 bases in between. This CDR3 comprises 15 residues. Here the CDR3 DNA reads TGTGCCAGCAGTTTAGAGGGATCCTATAATTCACCCCTCCACTTT. Protein sequence: CASSLEGSYNSPLHF.

The chain has TRBV30 and TRBJ1-5; 11 bases map to TRBD1. Germline V gene lookup returns CDR1 GTSNPN and CDR2 SVGIG (reference sequence). V gave up 1 base and J gave up 5 bases; unmatched junction bases: 4. The CDR3 contains 15 residues. As DNA, the CDR3 is TGTGCCTGGAGTGGGGGACAGGGGGTCCATCAGCCCCAGCATTTT. Its translation is CAWSGGQGVHQPQHF.

This clone occurred once. This sequence joins TRBV2 and TRBJ1-5, with 9 bases matching TRBD1. The trim removed 7 bases at V and 7 bases at J, leaving 5 bases unmatched. There are 13 residues in the CDR3. Per germline, CDR1 SNHLY and CDR2 FYNNEI. The CDR3 DNA reads as TGTGCCAGCAAAACCGGGACAGGGCAGCCCCAGCATTTT. Its translation is CASKTGTGQPQHF.

V gene TRBV6-1 combines with J gene TRBJ2-7; D might be TRBD1 or TRBD2, each matching 5 bases. The CDR3 sequence is 15 residues long. Germline V gene data show CDR1 as MNHNS and CDR2 as SASEGT. Trimming cost V 3 bases and J 1 base, with 13 bases left between them. DNA of the CDR3: TGTGCCAGCAGTGAGCCGGGACGGCTTTCCTACGAGCAGTACTTC. This gives the protein CASSEPGRLSYEQYF.

This chain connects TRBV11-2 to TRBJ2-1; 8 bases are a match to TRBD2. CDR1 SGHAT and CDR2 FQNNGV come from the germline V gene. This CDR3 spans 16 amino acids. Unmatched junction bases numbered 14, after V lost 6 bases and J lost 7 bases. CDR3 nucleotide sequence: TGTGCCAGCAGACCGCTTGTCGGGAGGGCCGGGAATGAGCAGTTCTTC. Translating it yields CASRPLVGRAGNEQFF. The whole variable domain, remainder taken from reference TRBV11-2 and TRBJ2-1, is EAGVAQSPRYKIIEKRQSVAFWCNPISGHATLYWYQQILGQGPKLLIQFQNNGVVDDSQLPKDRFSAERLKGVDSTLKIQPAKLEDSAVYLCASRPLVGRAGNEQFFGPGTRLTVL.

J is TRBJ2-3 and V is TRBV28; 13 nucleotides align to TRBD2. CDR3 length: 16 amino acids. With 1 base clipped from V and 3 bases from J, the junction kept 1 base outside the gene matches. Germline CDR1 MDHEN, CDR2 SYDVKM. CDR3 region: CASSLLGLAGTDTQYF. The CDR3 DNA reads TGTGCCAGCAGTTTATTGGGACTAGCGGGAACAGATACGCAGTATTTT.

The chain uses TRBV5-8 and TRBJ2-3; D possibly corresponds to TRBD2 (5 bases). CDR1 and CDR2 from the germline V gene are SGHTS and YDEGEE. This CDR3 has 17 residues. V was shortened by 1 base and J by 0 bases, with 15 bases between the two germline ends. The CDR3 protein is CASSLSWGALSTDTQYF. The DNA for the CDR3 is TGTGCCAGCAGCTTGAGTTGGGGAGCCTTGAGCACAGATACGCAGTATTTT.

The chain recombines TRBV2 with TRBJ1-1; D not resolved. Germline lookup yields CDR1 SNHLY and CDR2 FYNNEI. V was shortened by 5 bases and J by 4 bases, with 5 bases between the two germline ends. This CDR3 contains 11 residues. This CDR3 reads CASSPTTEAFF. DNA of the CDR3: TGTGCCAGCAGTCCGACCACTGAAGCTTTCTTT. Variable domain in full (rest from reference TRBV2 and TRBJ1-1): EPEVTQTPSHQVTQMGQEVILRCVPISNHLYFYWYRQILGQKVEFLVSFYNNEISEKSEIFDDQFSVERPDGSNFTLKIRSTKLEDSAMYFCASSPTTEAFFGQGTRLTVV.

J is TRBJ1-2 and V is TRBV6-4, with 7 bases aligning to TRBD1. Germline assignment: CDR1 MRHNA and CDR2 SNTAGT. The ends lost 5 bases at V and 8 bases at J; junction bases unmatched: 26. The length of the CDR3 is 19 residues. The CDR3 sequence: CASSFEGGPSANYGYGYTF. Written as DNA, the CDR3 is TGTGCCAGCAGTTTTGAAGGGGGCCCTTCCGCTAACTATGGCTACGGCTACACCTTC.

The V call is TRBV28, the J call TRBJ2-7; D uncertain. Trimming shortened V by 5 bases and J by 6 bases, and 8 bases separated the two germline ends. This CDR3 is 11 amino acids long. Germline CDR1 MDHEN, CDR2 SYDVKM. The CDR3, as DNA: TGTGCCAGCAGTGATTGGGGCGAGCAGTACTTC. It encodes CASSDWGEQYF.